This T cell receptor (beta chain) was sequenced for a study of graft-versus-host responses after intestinal transplantation. Note on this clone: Its target is unknown.

TCRdb keeps only in-frame clones here, not all; method: immunoSEQ multiplex PCR. The repertoire has about 40,000 clones, 95% of them found once; the top ten carry about 0.55%. Trimming took 1 base from V and 1 from J, leaving 8 bases between them. Germline assignment: CDR1 MGHRA and CDR2 YSYEKL. The CDR3 runs 14 residues. This sequence was found in a human donor who was the organ donor for an intestinal transplant. This specimen consisted of unstimulated CD8+ T cells sorted from spleen or lymph node cells, obtained before transplant. This chain links TRBV4-1 with TRBJ2-7, with D uncertain. The CDR3 sequence is CASSQAKGSYEQYF. CDR3 DNA: TGCGCCAGCAGCCAAGCTAAGGGATCCTACGAGCAGTACTTC.